The sequence of this TCR beta chain was determined in a study of cytomegalovirus exposure and HLA in healthy donors. Across the study: Membership in the Caucasian-associated ancestry cluster was found for 65% to 85% of around 380 genotyped donors.

Germline CDR1 SGHTS, CDR2 YDEGEE. The CDR3 extends over 14 amino acids. V was cut by 5 bases and J by 8 bases, with 14 bases left in between. Vbeta (60) and Jbeta (13) primers were used in the PCR. Per the original methods: Approximately 9.9 million of roughly 81 million unique TCR beta chains were shared, per a later count. Assay: immunoSEQ multiplex PCR; the TCRdb copy retains only in-frame clones and omits some. From that table come the V and J calls and clone size; the DNA was used to work out D and trimming. The sample yields some 65,000 clones, around 70% seen once. The V call is TRBV5-8, the J call TRBJ1-6, with TRBD1 as a possible D gene (6 bases). Sequencing used PBMCs. The sequence was collected from a young woman in good health and CMV-seronegative. The CDR3 DNA is TGTGCCAGCAGTTTACAGGGAATAGATTCACCCCTCCACTTT. Translation gives CASSLQGIDSPLHF.